Described below is a single T cell receptor beta chain sequence and its context. The length of the CDR3 is 13 residues. CDR1 and CDR2 (germline): ENHRY, SYGVKD. Germline trimming cut 11 bases from V and 6 bases from J; bases unmatched to any gene: 9. Across over 20 US areas, participants ranged in age from about 18 to 89 years. Participants had their cohort set by participant-reported clinical history. Before being deemed recovered, Cohort 3 donors had two negative PCRs, clearance, or symptom resolution. The data belong to a study of blood T cell repertoires in COVID-19. Study summary: COVID-19 samples collected from the United States, Italy and Spain covered acute and convalescent phases.

This table comes from immunoSEQ multiplex PCR, and its TCRdb copy is limited to in-frame clones, with some not included. This repertoire shows 400,000 or so clones, 75% to 90% found once; its top ten account for 1.1%. Specimen: PBMCs or T cells enriched from blood (not recorded which). The source of this sequence is a man aged 30 to 45 who had recovered from COVID-19. This sequence joins TRBV10-3 and TRBJ1-5, with 8 bases that match TRBD1. The CDR3 DNA follows: TGTGCCGGAGGCCAGGGGGCAGGTCAGCCCCAGCATTTT. Encoded protein: CAGGQGAGQPQHF.